This T cell receptor beta chain was profiled in a study of blood T cell repertoires in COVID-19. Study details: From the United States, Italy and Spain came samples of acute and convalescent COVID-19.

Clones were read by immunoSEQ multiplex PCR, and TCRdb kept only the in-frame ones, dropping some. The data hold some 530,000 clones, with about nine tenths observed a single time. The clonotype originates from a woman aged 60 to 75 who had recovered from COVID-19. Sample: PBMCs or T cells enriched from blood (not recorded which).

The CDR3 DNA follows: TGCAGCGTTGATCGGGGTCATGAGCAGTTCTTC. The encoded protein is CSVDRGHEQFF. V and J are TRBV29-1 and TRBJ2-1, with D maybe TRBD2 (5 bases). Trimming removed 3 bases at V and 8 bases at J, with 8 bases between. The CDR3 contains 11 residues. Germline values: CDR1 SQVTM, CDR2 ANQGSEA.